The clone carrying this T cell receptor beta chain showed up just a few times. The target antigen is unknown. The junction shows a germline mismatch at one end, possibly a read error. These data originate in a study of early T cells in non-severe SARS-CoV-2 infection. Study-level points and caveats: Matching results from VDJdb favored anti-spike CD8 responses, leaving private and CD4 specificities undetected.

TCRdb fed the 5' RACE reads into MiXCR, producing one record per CDR3 protein. This table holds approximately 70,000 distinct CDR3 sequences, roughly 4.6% found once. The sequence derives from an adult who was a healthcare worker with PCR-confirmed SARS-CoV-2 infection or an uninfected control (not recorded which). The donor label of this sample is uncertain. Source: whole blood, taken at baseline.

The CDR3 nucleotides read TGCGCCGGCAGCTTCGAGAGCTCCTACGAGCAGTACTTC. Translated, it gives CAGSFESSYEQYF. This chain connects TRBV5-1 to TRBJ2-7; no reliable D call. The germline V gene has CDR1 SGHRS and CDR2 YFSETQ. The CDR3 covers 13 residues.